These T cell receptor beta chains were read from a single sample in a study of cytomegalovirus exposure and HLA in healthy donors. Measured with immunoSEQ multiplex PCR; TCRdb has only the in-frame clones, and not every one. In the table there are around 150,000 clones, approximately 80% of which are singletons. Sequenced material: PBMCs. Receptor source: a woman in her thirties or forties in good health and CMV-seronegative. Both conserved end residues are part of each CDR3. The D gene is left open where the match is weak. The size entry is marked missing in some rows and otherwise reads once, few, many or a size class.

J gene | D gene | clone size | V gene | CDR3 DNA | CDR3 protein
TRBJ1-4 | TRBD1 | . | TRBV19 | TGTGCCAGTAGTAAGGGGACAGGGGTCTTGAGTGAAAAACTGTTTTTT | CASSKGTGVLSEKLFF
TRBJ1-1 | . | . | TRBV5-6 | TGTGCCAGCAGCGTGACCGGAGTGAAAGCTTTCTTT | CASSVTGVKAFF
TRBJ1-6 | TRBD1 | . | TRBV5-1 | TGCGCCAGCACCCTATCCGCCGGGACAGGGGCTAATTCACCCCTCCACTTT | CASTLSAGTGANSPLHF
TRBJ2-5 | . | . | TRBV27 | TGTGCCAGCAGACCTTCCCACGGACTGGCCGAGACCCAGTACTTC | CASRPSHGLAETQYF
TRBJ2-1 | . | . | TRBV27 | TGTGCCAGCAGTCCCACCCTGACAGGGAGGTTCCATGAGCAGTTCTTC | CASSPTLTGRFHEQFF
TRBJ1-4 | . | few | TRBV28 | TGTGCCAGCAGCTTCGGACAGATCAACTGGGAACTGTTTTTT | CASSFGQINWELFF
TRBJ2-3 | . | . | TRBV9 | TGTGCCAGCAGCGCCTACCCTAGCGGCGCGGGGACACACACAGATACGCAGTATTTT | CASSAYPSGAGTHTDTQYF
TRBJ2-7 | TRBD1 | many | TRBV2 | TGTGCCATCGTAGACAGGGCCAGCTCCTACGAGCAGTACTTC | CAIVDRASSYEQYF
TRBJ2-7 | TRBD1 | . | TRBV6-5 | TGTGCCAGCAGTAAGGACAGGTTGGGCTACGAGCAGTACTTC | CASSKDRLGYEQYF
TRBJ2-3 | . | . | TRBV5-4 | TGTGCCAGCAGCTTGGGCACAAGCACAGATACGCAGTATTTT | CASSLGTSTDTQYF
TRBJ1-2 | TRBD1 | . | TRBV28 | TGTGCCAGCAGTTTAAACCCGACAGGGGGCAGCTATGGCTACACCTTC | CASSLNPTGGSYGYTF
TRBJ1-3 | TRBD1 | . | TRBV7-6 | TGTGCCAGCAGCTTGACAGGGCGAGAGGACACCATATATTTT | CASSLTGREDTIYF
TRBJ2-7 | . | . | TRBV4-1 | TGCGCCAGCAGCCAACAAGGGAGCTCCTACGAGCAGTACTTC | CASSQQGSSYEQYF
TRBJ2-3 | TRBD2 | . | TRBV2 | TGTGCCAGCAGAAGGGCCGGGACTAGCGGTAGCACAGATACGCAGTATTTT | CASRRAGTSGSTDTQYF
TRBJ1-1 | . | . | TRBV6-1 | TGTGCCAGCAGTGAAATGGGGAAGGGGGCTGAAGCTTTCTTT | CASSEMGKGAEAFF
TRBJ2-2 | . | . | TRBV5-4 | TGTGCCAGCAGCCAACAGGCGACTAGGAGGACCGGGGAGCTGTTTTTT | CASSQQATRRTGELFF
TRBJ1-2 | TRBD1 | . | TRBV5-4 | TGTGCCAGCAGCTTGGAAGGGGGCAGATATGGCTACACCTTC | CASSLEGGRYGYTF
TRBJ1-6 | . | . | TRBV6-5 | TGTGCCAGCAGTTCTCGGACTCCGAATTCACCCCTCCACTTT | CASSSRTPNSPLHF
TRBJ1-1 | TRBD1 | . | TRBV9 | TGTGCCAGCGGCGAGGGGGCATGGACTGAAGCTTTCTTT | CASGEGAWTEAFF
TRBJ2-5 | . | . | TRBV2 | TGTGCCAGCAGTGAAGCGGTAGGACTAGAGACCCAGTACTTC | CASSEAVGLETQYF
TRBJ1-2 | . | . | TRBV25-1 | TGTGCCAGCAGTAGAAGGGGGATTGGGGATGGCTACACCTTC | CASSRRGIGDGYTF